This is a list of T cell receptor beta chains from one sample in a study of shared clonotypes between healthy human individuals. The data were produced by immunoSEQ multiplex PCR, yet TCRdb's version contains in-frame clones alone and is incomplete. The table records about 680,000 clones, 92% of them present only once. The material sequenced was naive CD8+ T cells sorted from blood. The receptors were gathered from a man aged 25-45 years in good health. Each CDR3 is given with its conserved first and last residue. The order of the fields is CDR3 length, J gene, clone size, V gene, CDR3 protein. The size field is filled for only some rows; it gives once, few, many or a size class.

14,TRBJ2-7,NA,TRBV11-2,CASSLIGNAYEQYF
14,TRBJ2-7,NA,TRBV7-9,CASSLAAGWDEQYF
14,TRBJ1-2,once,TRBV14,CASSQDWTGVGYTF
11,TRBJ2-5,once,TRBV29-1,CSVSLDSTQYF
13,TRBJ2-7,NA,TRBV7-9,CASSQPGAYEQYF
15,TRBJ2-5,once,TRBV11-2,CASSPARRAGETQYF
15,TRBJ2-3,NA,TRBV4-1,CASSQVGDGTDTQYF
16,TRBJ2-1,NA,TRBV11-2,CASSFGRAGRANEQFF
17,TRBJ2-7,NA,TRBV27,CASSRASSDIRTYEQYF
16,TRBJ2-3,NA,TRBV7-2,CASSLKRPRITDTQYF
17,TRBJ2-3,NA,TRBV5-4,CASSGTSGGPSTDTQYF
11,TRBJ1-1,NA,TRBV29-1,CSVVTGNEAFF
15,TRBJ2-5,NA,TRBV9,CASSVDSGGQETQYF
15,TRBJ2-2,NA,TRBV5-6,CASSYRDIRTGELFF
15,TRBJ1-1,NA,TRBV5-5,CASSLFVRMNTEAFF
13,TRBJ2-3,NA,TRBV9,CASSGASTDTQYF
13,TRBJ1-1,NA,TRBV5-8,CASSLVLGTEAFF
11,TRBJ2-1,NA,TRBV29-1,CSVEINNEQFF
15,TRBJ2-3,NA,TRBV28,CASRQREGRTDTQYF
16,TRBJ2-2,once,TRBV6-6,CASRILRQGFPGELFF
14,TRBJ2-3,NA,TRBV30,CAWSDGSQVDTQYF
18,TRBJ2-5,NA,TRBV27,CASSRRGVDRLLKETQYF
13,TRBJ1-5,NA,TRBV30,CAWSVSSNQPQHF
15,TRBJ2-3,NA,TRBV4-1,CASSQVGLLGDTQYF
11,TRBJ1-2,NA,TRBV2,CAGQGYYGYTF
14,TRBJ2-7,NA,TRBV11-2,CASSLSTSPHEQYF
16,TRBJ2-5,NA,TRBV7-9,CASSSHSGRDQETQYF
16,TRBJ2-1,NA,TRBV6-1,CASSEAQLTAYNEQFF
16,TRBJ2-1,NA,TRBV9,CASSATSAMSYNEQFF
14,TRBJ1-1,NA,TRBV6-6,CASSLTGAGTEAFF
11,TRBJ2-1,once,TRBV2,CATRVRYEQFF
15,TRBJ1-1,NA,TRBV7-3,CASSLSSILVTEAFF
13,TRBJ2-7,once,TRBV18,CASSPNAGVEQYF
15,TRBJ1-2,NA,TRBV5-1,CASSFGDIGNYGYTF
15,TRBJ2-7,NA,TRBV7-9,CASSALPGQGKEQYF
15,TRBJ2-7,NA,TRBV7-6,CASSPSRGYSYEQYF
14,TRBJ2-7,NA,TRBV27,CASSPRDRGWEQYF
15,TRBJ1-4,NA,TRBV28,CASSIPRREDEKLFF
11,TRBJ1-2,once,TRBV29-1,CSVEDRYGYTF
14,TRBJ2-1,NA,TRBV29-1,CSVVQADSYNEQFF
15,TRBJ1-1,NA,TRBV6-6,CASSYSIRDNTEAFF
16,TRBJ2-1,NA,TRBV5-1,CASSLAGRGRVDEQFF
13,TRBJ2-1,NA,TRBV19,CASSSLGSGEQFF
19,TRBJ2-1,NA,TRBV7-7,CASSPLSPEDRGSFNEQFF
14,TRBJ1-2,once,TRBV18,CASSRSGTEGGYTF
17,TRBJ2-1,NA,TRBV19,CASSTYSGPSSYNEQFF
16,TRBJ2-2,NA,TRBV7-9,CASSRVGREITGELFF
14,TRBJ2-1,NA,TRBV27,CASSLSSGGIEQFF
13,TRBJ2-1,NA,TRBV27,CASSSLTGGSEFF
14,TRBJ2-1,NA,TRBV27,CASSSGLAGDEQFF
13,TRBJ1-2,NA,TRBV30,CAWNPGQGAGYTF
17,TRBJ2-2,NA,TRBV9,CASSVVLAGEKTGELFF
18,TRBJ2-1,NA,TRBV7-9,CASSLPGTSGRIWDEQFF
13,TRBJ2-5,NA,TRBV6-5,CATSFRYQETQYF
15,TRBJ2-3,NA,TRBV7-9,CALAQAVISTDTQYF
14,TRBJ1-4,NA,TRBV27,CASSSRGRNEKLFF
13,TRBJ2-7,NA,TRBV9,CASSPLESFEQYF
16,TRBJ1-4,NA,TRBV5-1,CASSLLSGDSGEKLFF